This TCR beta chain was retrieved from a study of blood T cells in healthy people across ages. Points from the study as a whole: Researchers report that TCR beta diversity correlated strongly with naive T cell percentage.

This clonotype has only a few counts. Its antigen is not known. Primers used in a second PCR of about 7 to 12 cycles were a sample-barcoded 5' primer and a J-beta primer mix. TCRdb used MiXCR to reprocess the 5' RACE reads, holding one entry per CDR3 protein. The sample gives 900,000 to 950,000 distinct CDR3 sequences, about 27% of which show up once; roughly 10% is in the top ten. This CDR3 has 16 residues. Looked up from germline, CDR1 is MDHEN and CDR2 is SYDVKM. V lost 2 bases, J lost 1 base, and 3 bases stayed unmatched. These records were also assigned to another study, of T cells of mothers and their children. According to that study: Sequencing returned over 8 million TCR beta CDR3 reads per mother and several million per child. Whether related or unrelated, pairs show similar shaping of TCR recombination output by thymic selection. No persistent microchimeric T cell clones were detected at approximately 91 clones per million clonotypes sensitivity.

The J gene is TRBJ2-5, the V gene TRBV28, with 11 positions matching TRBD1. The sequenced sample consisted of blood. This clonotype was sampled from a middle-aged woman in good health. CDR3 DNA sequence: TGTGCCAGCAGTTTAGGGACAGGGGGACCCCAAGAGACCCAGTACTTC. Its translation: CASSLGTGGPQETQYF.